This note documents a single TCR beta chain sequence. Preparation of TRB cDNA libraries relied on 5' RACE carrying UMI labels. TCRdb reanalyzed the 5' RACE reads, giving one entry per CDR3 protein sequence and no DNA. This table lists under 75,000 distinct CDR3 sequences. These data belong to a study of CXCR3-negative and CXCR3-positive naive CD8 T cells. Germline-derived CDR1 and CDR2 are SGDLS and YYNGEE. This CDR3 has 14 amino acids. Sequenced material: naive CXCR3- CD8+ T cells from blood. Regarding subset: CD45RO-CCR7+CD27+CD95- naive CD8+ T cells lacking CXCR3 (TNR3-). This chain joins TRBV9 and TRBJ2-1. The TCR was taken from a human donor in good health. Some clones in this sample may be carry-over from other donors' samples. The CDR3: CASSVRSSYNEQFF. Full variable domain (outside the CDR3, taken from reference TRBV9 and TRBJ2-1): DSGVTQTPKHLITATGQRVTLRCSPRSGDLSVYWYQQSLDQGLQFLIQYYNGEERAKGNILERFSAQQFPDLHSELNLSSLELGDSALYFCASSVRSSYNEQFFGPGTRLTVL.